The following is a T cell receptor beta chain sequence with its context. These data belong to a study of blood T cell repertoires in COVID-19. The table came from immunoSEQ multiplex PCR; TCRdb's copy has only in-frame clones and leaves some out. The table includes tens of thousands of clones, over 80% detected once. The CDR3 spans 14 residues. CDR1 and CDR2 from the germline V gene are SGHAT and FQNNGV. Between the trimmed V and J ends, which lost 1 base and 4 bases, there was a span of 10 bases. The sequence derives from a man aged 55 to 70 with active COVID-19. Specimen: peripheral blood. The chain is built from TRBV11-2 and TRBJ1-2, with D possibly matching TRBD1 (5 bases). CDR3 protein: CASSLGQTPYGYTF. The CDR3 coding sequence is TGTGCCAGCAGCTTAGGACAGACTCCCTATGGCTACACCTTC.